This T cell receptor beta chain was retrieved from a study of T cell responses to AZD1222 COVID-19 vaccine. General study points: AZD1222 recipients seropositive at baseline numbered only 5 to 7. Clonal diversity was possibly underestimated; the donors were predominantly white British and more often female. Reports say nearly half of spike-specific TCRs go after unmutated variant regions.

Germline values: CDR1 LGHDT, CDR2 YNNKEL (reference sequence). This CDR3 has 14 amino acids. V was shortened by 1 base and J by 7 bases, with 8 bases between the two germline ends. A remark on this clone: Its cognate antigen is unknown.

Sequenced by immunoSEQ multiplex PCR; TCRdb stores in-frame clones only, minus some. The top ten hold about 9% of the sample, which has 150,000 or so clones, 75% to 90% seen once. The starting material was peripheral blood, obtained 28 days after the second AZD1222 dose. The chain combines TRBV3-1 (or the pseudogene TRBV3-2) with TRBJ1-6; weak D call: TRBD1 (5 bases). The clonotype originates from an adult who received the AZD1222 COVID-19 vaccine. The CDR3 reads CASSQVQGNSPLHF. The DNA of the CDR3 is TGTGCCAGCAGCCAAGTCCAGGGCAATTCACCCCTCCACTTT.